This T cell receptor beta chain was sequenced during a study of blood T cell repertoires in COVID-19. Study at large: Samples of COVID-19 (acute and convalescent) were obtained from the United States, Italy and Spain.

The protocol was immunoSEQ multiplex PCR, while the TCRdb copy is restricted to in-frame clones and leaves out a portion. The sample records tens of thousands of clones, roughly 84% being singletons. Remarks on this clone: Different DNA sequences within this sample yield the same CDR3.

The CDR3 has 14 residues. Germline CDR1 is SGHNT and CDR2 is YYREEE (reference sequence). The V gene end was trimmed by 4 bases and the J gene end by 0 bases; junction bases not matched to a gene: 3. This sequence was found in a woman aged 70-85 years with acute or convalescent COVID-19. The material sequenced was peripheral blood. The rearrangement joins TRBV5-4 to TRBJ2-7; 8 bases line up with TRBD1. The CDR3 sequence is CASSLQGGSYEQYV. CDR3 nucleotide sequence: TGTGCCAGCAGCCTACAGGGGGGCTCCTACGAGCAGTACGTC.